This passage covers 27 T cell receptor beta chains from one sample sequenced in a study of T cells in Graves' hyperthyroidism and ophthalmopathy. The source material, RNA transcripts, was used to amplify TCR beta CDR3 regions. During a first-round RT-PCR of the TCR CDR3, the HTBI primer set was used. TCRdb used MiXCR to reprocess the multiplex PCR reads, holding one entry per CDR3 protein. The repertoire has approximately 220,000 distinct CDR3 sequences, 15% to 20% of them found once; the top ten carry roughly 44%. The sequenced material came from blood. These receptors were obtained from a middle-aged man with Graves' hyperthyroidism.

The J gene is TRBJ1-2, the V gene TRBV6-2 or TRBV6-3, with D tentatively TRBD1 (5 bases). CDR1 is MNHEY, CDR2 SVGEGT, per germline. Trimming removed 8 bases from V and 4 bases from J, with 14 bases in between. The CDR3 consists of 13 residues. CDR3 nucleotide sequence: TGTGCCAGCTTTGAGACAGCGGGCTATGGCTACACCTTC. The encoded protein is CASFETAGYGYTF.

CDR3 region: CASSSEGGGDPVQPQHF. The CDR3 DNA follows: TGTGCCAGCAGCTCCGAGGGGGGCGGGGATCCGGTTCAGCCCCAGCATTTT. The V gene is TRBV6-1, the J gene TRBJ1-5, with D possibly being TRBD1 (6 bases). Looked up from germline, CDR1 is MNHNS and CDR2 is SASEGT. Trimming shortened V by 6 bases and J by 6 bases, and 24 bases separated the two germline ends. The CDR3 sequence is 17 residues long.

The CDR3 loop reads CASWGLSGGLRSTDTQYF. CDR3 sequence (DNA): TGTGCCAGCTGGGGCCTTAGCGGGGGTCTAAGAAGCACAGATACGCAGTATTTT. V usage is TRBV6-1 and J usage is TRBJ2-3, with 9 nucleotides matching TRBD2. The germline CDR1 and CDR2 sequences are MNHNS and SASEGT. Unmatched junction bases numbered 15, after V lost 8 bases and J lost 0 bases. CDR3 length: 18 residues.

CDR3 bases: TGTGCCACCAGCAGCCCAGGGTTCAACTCTGGGGCCAACGTCCTGACTTTC. It is translated as CATSSPGFNSGANVLTF. The chain combines TRBV15 with TRBJ2-6, with D possibly being TRBD1 (5 bases). This CDR3 is built from 17 residues. The germline V gene encodes CDR1 LNHNV and CDR2 YYDKDF (reference sequence). V shed 3 bases and J shed 0 bases, with 12 bases lying between them.

CDR3 DNA sequence: TGTGCCAGCTCACCACGGGGTATCCAAGGGAATGAGCAGTTCTTC. Its protein product is CASSPRGIQGNEQFF. This chain connects TRBV18 to TRBJ2-1; D unresolved. With 1 base removed from V and 7 bases from J, the gap between germline ends came to 14 bases. This CDR3 has 15 amino acids. CDR1 KGHSH and CDR2 LQKENI come from the germline V gene.

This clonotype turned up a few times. This CDR3 is CASSLSTQGGQETQYF. CDR3 coding DNA: TGCGCCAGCAGCCTCAGCACGCAGGGGGGCCAAGAGACCCAGTACTTC. V usage is TRBV4-3 and J usage is TRBJ2-5; TRBD1 is a possible D gene (7 bases). The V and J ends lost 4 bases and 1 base respectively, with 16 bases between them. The CDR3 covers 16 residues. The germline CDR1 and CDR2 sequences are LGHNA and YSLEER.

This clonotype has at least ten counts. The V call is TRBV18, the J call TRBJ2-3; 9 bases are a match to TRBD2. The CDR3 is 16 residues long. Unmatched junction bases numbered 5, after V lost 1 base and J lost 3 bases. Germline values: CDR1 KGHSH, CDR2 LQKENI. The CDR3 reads CASSPQASGGTDTQYF. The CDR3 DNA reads TGTGCCAGCTCACCACAGGCCAGCGGGGGGACAGATACGCAGTATTTT.

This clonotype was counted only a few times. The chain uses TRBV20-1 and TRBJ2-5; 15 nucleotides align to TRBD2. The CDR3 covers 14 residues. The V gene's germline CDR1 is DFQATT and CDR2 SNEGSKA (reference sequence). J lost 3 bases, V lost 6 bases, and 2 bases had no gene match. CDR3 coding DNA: TGCAGTGCGCGGACTAGCGGGAGGGAAGAGACCCAGTACTTC. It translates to CSARTSGREETQYF.

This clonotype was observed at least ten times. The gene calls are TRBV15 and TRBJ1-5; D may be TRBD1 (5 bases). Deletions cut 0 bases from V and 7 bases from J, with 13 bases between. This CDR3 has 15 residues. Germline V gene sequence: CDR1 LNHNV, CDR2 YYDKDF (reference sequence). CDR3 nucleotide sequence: TGTGCCACCAGCAGAGATGGCCAGGGCCGGCAGCCCCAGCATTTT. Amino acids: CATSRDGQGRQPQHF.

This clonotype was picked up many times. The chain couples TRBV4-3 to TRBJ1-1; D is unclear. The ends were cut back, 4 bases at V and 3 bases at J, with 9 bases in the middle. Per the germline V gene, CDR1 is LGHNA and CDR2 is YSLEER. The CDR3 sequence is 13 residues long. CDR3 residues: CASSRDRYTEAFF. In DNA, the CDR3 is TGCGCCAGCAGCCGAGACCGGTACACTGAAGCTTTCTTT.

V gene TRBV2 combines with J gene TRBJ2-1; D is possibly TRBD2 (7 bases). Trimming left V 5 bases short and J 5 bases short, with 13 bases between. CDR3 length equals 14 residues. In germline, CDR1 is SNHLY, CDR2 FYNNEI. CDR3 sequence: CASSSLGGDNEQFF. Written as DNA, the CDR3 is TGTGCCAGCAGTTCCCTAGGGGGGGACAATGAGCAGTTCTTC.

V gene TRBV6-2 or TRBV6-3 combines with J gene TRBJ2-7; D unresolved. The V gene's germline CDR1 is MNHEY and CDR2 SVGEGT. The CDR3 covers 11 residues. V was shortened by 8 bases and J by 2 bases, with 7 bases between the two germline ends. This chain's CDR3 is CASAMAYEQYF. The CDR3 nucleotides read TGTGCCAGCGCCATGGCCTACGAGCAGTACTTC.

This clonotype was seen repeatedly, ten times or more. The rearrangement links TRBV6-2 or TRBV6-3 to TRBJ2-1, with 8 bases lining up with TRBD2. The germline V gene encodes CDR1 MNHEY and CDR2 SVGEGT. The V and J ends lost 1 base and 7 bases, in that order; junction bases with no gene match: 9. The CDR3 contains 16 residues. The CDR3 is CASSYYGLAYSNEQFF. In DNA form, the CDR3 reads TGTGCCAGCAGTTACTATGGACTAGCCTACTCAAATGAGCAGTTCTTC.

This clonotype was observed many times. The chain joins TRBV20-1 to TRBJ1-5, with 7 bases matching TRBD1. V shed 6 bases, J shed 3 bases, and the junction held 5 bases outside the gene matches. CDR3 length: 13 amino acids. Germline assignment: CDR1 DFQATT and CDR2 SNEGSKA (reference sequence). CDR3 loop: CSARQGLNQPQHF. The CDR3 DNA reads TGCAGTGCCAGACAGGGCCTCAATCAGCCCCAGCATTTT.

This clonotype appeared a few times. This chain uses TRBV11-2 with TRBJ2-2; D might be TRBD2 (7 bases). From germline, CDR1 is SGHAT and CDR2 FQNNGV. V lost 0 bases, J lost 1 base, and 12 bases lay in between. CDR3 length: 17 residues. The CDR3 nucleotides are TGTGCCAGCAGCTTAGATGGGGGCGGGGGGAACACCGGGGAGCTGTTTTTT. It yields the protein CASSLDGGGGNTGELFF.

The CDR3 region is CASSWGASTASQPQHF. CDR3 coding DNA: TGTGCCAGCTCTTGGGGCGCGTCGACAGCTTCTCAGCCCCAGCATTTT. V is TRBV18 and J is TRBJ1-5, with a weak D call TRBD1 (5 bases). The CDR3 extends over 16 amino acids. Germline V gene lookup returns CDR1 KGHSH and CDR2 LQKENI. With 6 bases removed from V and 6 bases from J, the gap between germline ends came to 21 bases.

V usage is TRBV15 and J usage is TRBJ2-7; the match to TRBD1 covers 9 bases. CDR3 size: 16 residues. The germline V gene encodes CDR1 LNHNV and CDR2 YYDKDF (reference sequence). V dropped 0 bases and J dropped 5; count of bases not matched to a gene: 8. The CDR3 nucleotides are TGTGCCACCAGCAGAGACACGGGACAGGGATTCCACGAGCAGTACTTC. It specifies CATSRDTGQGFHEQYF.

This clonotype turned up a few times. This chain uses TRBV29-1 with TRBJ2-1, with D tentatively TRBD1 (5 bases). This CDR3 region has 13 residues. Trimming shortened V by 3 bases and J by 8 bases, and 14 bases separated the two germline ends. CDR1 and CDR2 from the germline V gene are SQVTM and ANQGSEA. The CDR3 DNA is TGCAGCGTTGACCCCCAGGGTAGCTATGAGCAGTTCTTC. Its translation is CSVDPQGSYEQFF.

CDR3 nucleotide sequence: TGTGCCAGCAGATCGGACAGGGGGACTAGCTACGAGCAGTACTTC. Translating gives CASRSDRGTSYEQYF. This chain joins TRBV7-8 and TRBJ2-7; TRBD1 aligns across 10 bases. J lost 3 bases, V lost 6 bases, and 8 bases had no gene match. The germline gives CDR1 SGHVS, CDR2 FQNEAQ. The CDR3 length is 15 residues.

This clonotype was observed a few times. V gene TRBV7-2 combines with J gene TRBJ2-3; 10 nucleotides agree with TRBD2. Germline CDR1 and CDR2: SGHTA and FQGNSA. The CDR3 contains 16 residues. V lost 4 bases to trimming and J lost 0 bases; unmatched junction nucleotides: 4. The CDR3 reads CASSSFSGGSTDTQYF. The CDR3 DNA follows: TGTGCCAGCAGCTCCTTTAGCGGGGGGAGCACAGATACGCAGTATTTT. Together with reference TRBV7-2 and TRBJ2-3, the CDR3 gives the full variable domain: GAGVSQSPSNKVTEKGKDVELRCDPISGHTALYWYRQSLGQGLEFLIYFQGNSAPDKSGLPSDRFSAERTGGSVSTLTIQRTQQEDSAVYLCASSSFSGGSTDTQYFGPGTRLTVL.

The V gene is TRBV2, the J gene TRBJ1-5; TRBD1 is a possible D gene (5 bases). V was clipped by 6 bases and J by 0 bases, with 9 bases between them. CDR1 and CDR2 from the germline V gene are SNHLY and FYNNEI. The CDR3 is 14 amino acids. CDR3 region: CASRRTISNQPQHF. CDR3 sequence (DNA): TGTGCCAGCAGACGGACAATTAGCAATCAGCCCCAGCATTTT. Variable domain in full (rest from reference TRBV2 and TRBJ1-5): EPEVTQTPSHQVTQMGQEVILRCVPISNHLYFYWYRQILGQKVEFLVSFYNNEISEKSEIFDDQFSVERPDGSNFTLKIRSTKLEDSAMYFCASRRTISNQPQHFGDGTRLSIL.

The CDR3 reads CASSSTRTGPQETQYF. The CDR3 coding sequence is TGTGCCAGCAGTTCCACAAGGACAGGGCCCCAAGAGACCCAGTACTTC. The chain has TRBV28 and TRBJ2-5; TRBD1 matches at 8 bases. The trim removed 4 bases at V and 1 base at J, leaving 8 bases unmatched. The CDR3 sequence is 16 residues long. Germline V lookup: CDR1 MDHEN, CDR2 SYDVKM.

CDR3 in amino acids: CASSERHAFSEKLFF. DNA for the CDR3: TGTGCCAGCAGTGAAAGGCACGCATTCAGTGAAAAACTGTTTTTT. V and J are TRBV6-1 and TRBJ1-4; D call uncertain. Trimming cost V 2 bases and J 7 bases, with 14 bases left between them. Germline V CDR1 and CDR2: MNHNS, SASEGT. The CDR3 consists of 15 residues.

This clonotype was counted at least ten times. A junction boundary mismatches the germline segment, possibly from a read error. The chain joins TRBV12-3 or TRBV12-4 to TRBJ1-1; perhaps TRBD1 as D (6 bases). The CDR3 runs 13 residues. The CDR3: CASSLARGTEAFF. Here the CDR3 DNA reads TGTGCCAGCAGCTTAGCGAGGGGGACTGAAGCTTTCTTT.

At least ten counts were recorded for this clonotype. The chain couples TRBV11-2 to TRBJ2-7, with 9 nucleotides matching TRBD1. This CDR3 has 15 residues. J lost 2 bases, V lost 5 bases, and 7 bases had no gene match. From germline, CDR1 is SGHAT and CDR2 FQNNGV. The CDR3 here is CASSRWDRVAYEQYF. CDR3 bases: TGTGCCAGCAGCCGTTGGGACAGGGTGGCCTACGAGCAGTACTTC.

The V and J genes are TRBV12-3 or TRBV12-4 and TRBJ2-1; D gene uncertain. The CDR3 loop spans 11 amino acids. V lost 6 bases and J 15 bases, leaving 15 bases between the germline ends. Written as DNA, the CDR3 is TGTGCCAGCAGCTCTTTAAACGAGATGTTCTTC. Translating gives CASSSLNEMFF.

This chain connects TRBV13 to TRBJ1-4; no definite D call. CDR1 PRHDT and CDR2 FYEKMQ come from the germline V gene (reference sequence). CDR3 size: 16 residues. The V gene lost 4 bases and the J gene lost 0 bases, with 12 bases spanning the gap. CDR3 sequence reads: CASSSRLPATNEKLFF. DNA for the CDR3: TGTGCCAGCAGCTCCCGACTCCCTGCAACTAATGAAAAACTGTTTTTT.